This T cell receptor beta chain was obtained from a study of T cell responses to AZD1222 COVID-19 vaccine. For this clone: Its matching antigen is unknown.

Trimming cost V 0 bases and J 5 bases, with 9 bases left between them. Per germline, CDR1 SGHRS and CDR2 YFSETQ. The CDR3 runs to 13 residues. Study findings and constraints: Across spike, vaccine-associated CD4 TCRs were found, dominant at 160-218 and 743-854. The reported proportion of spike-specific TCRs targeting unmutated variant regions was nearly half. Without day 14 samples, only post-peak T cell repertoires were studied. The donor cohort was predominantly white British with a female majority, and clonal diversity may have been underestimated.

The table came from immunoSEQ multiplex PCR; TCRdb's copy has only in-frame clones and leaves some out. The sample consists of 140,000 or so clones, 92% of them appearing once. V usage is TRBV5-1 and J usage is TRBJ2-7; weak D call: TRBD2 (5 bases). Here the sequenced sample was peripheral blood, taken on day 0 of AZD1222 vaccination. This receptor was identified in an adult in good health. CDR3 sequence reads: CASSLADLDEQYF. The CDR3, as DNA: TGCGCCAGCAGCTTGGCGGACTTAGACGAGCAGTACTTC.